A single sample is the source of the 21 T cell receptor beta chains below, sequenced in a study of response to subunit inactivated influenza vaccine. TCRdb used MiXCR to reprocess the RT-PCR reads, holding one entry per CDR3 protein. The data hold about 520,000 distinct CDR3 sequences, with under 8.5% observed a single time. Material: PBMCs from blood, obtained around 25 months after vaccination. These receptors all stem from a man aged 50 to 69 who received an inactivated influenza vaccine.

In its sample, this clonotype was seen many times. The genes are TRBV12-3 or TRBV12-4 and TRBJ2-2; 7 bases align to TRBD1. The CDR3 is made up of 16 amino acids. J was trimmed by 3 bases and V by 1 base; bases with no gene match: 5. The CDR3 here is CASSLGGGRYTGELFF. CDR3 bases: TGTGCCAGCAGTTTAGGAGGGGGCAGGTACACCGGGGAGCTGTTTTTT.

V and J are TRBV15 and TRBJ1-4; TRBD1 might be the D (5 bases). Trimming took off 2 bases at V and 0 bases at J, with 7 bases between the two ends. The germline CDR1 and CDR2 sequences are LNHNV and YYDKDF (reference sequence). This CDR3 contains 15 residues. In nucleotides, the CDR3 is TGTGCCACCAGCAGAACAGGTTCAACTAATGAAAAACTGTTTTTT. Translated, it gives CATSRTGSTNEKLFF.

This clonotype was seen only a few times. The chain has TRBV6-2 or TRBV6-3 and TRBJ2-2, with D maybe TRBD1 (5 bases). The CDR3 is 14 residues long. Germline V gene data show CDR1 as MNHEY and CDR2 as SVGEGT. V was clipped by 5 bases and J by 5 bases, with 12 bases between them. The CDR3 is CASSPRVTTGELFF. In nucleotides, the CDR3 is TGTGCCAGCAGTCCCAGGGTTACGACCGGGGAGCTGTTTTTT.

This clonotype came up many times. V usage is TRBV5-5 and J usage is TRBJ1-3; D is unresolved. CDR1 is SGHKS and CDR2 is YYEKEE in the germline V gene (reference sequence). This CDR3 is built from 16 residues. V lost 2 bases and J lost 0, with 12 bases in between. The CDR3 reads CASSLAAQNSGNTIYF. The CDR3 nucleotides are TGTGCCAGCAGCTTAGCCGCACAAAACTCTGGAAACACCATATATTTT.

This clonotype was observed at least ten times. CDR3 DNA: TGCGCCAGCAGCCGCGCCGCGGGGTCCACTGAAGCTTTCTTT. It codes for CASSRAAGSTEAFF. V is TRBV5-1 and J is TRBJ1-1, with unresolved D. The CDR3 has 14 residues. Per the germline V gene, CDR1 is SGHRS and CDR2 is YFSETQ. V was clipped by 4 bases and J by 4 bases, with 14 bases between them.

This clonotype was found many times. This rearrangement joins TRBV5-1 to TRBJ1-1; D perhaps matches TRBD1 (6 bases). The CDR3 runs to 14 residues. The V end was cut by 3 bases, the J end by 1 base, with 10 bases between. Germline-derived CDR1 and CDR2 are SGHRS and YFSETQ. Here the CDR3 DNA reads TGCGCCAGCAGCTCGGACAGTAAGAACACTGAAGCTTTCTTT. This gives the protein CASSSDSKNTEAFF.

This clonotype has a count of ten or more. The chain uses TRBV6-5 and TRBJ2-5; D is uncertain. Germline V lookup: CDR1 MNHEY, CDR2 SVGAGI. The germline V and J ends were trimmed by 1 base and 2 bases, with 11 bases remaining between them. This CDR3 has 15 residues. The CDR3 loop is CASSYLGQAQETQYF. The CDR3 nucleotides are TGTGCCAGCAGTTACTTAGGCCAAGCACAAGAGACCCAGTACTTC.

Ten or more counts support this clonotype. The chain joins TRBV12-3 or TRBV12-4 to TRBJ2-3; 8 bases line up with TRBD1. This CDR3 has 15 residues. After removal of 3 bases from V and 4 bases from J, the junction contained 6 bases not matched to a gene. The CDR3 bases are TGTGCCAGCAGTTTGCGGACAGGGTTTGCAGATACGCAGTATTTT. This encodes CASSLRTGFADTQYF.

This clonotype was counted between two and nine times. In nucleotides, the CDR3 is TGTGCCAGCTCACCACGGGCAGGGTATGAAAAACTGTTTTTT. Translation: CASSPRAGYEKLFF. The chain links TRBV18 to TRBJ1-4, with a tentative D call TRBD1 (5 bases). The ends were cut back, 1 base at V and 6 bases at J, with 9 bases in the middle. In germline, CDR1 is KGHSH, CDR2 LQKENI. The CDR3 runs 14 residues.

V usage is TRBV20-1 and J usage is TRBJ2-2, with TRBD1 identical over 7 bases. Germline CDR1 is DFQATT and CDR2 is SNEGSKA (reference sequence). Trimming at V came to 5 bases and at J to 3 bases, leaving 9 bases not matched to a gene. The CDR3 has 15 residues. CDR3 amino acids: CSASTGTVYTGELFF. In DNA, the CDR3 is TGCAGTGCTTCGACCGGGACAGTGTACACCGGGGAGCTGTTTTTT.

This clonotype was counted a few times. The chain carries TRBV20-1 and TRBJ2-4; D may be TRBD1 or TRBD2 (5 bases each). The CDR3 has 11 amino acids. Trimming cost V 3 bases and J 8 bases, with 8 bases left between them. CDR1 and CDR2 (germline): DFQATT, SNEGSKA (reference sequence). The CDR3 bases are TGCAGTGCTAGCTTGGGGGACATTCAGTACTTC. Translation gives CSASLGDIQYF.

This clonotype has only a few counts. V gene TRBV15 combines with J gene TRBJ2-5, with a weak D call TRBD2 (6 bases). The CDR3 is made up of 15 amino acids. Trimming left V 6 bases short and J 0 bases short, with 14 bases between. Germline values: CDR1 LNHNV, CDR2 YYDKDF (reference sequence). Written as DNA, the CDR3 is TGTGCCACCAGAGAGAATCGGGACTACCAAGAGACCCAGTACTTC. Translated, it gives CATRENRDYQETQYF.

This rearrangement joins TRBV4-1 to TRBJ1-1; 8 bases align to TRBD1. The CDR3 contains 14 residues. Germline V gene data show CDR1 as MGHRA and CDR2 as YSYEKL. V lost 7 bases and J lost 1; bases outside the gene matches: 5. CDR3 in amino acids: CASTAGGSNTEAFF. For the CDR3, the DNA is TGCGCCAGCACCGCAGGGGGCTCGAACACTGAAGCTTTCTTT.

This clonotype has a count of ten or more. The chain carries TRBV12-3 or TRBV12-4 and TRBJ2-4; 8 nucleotides match TRBD1. The CDR3 is 14 residues long. V shed 3 bases and J 10 bases; nucleotides not matched to a gene: 8. The CDR3, as DNA: TGTGCCAGCAGTTTGGAGGACAGGGCCCTTATTCAGTACTTC. The encoded protein is CASSLEDRALIQYF.

About this clonotype: Given a much more abundant clone one base away, this may be a read error. The V call is TRBV2, the J call TRBJ1-6; D gene uncertain. Per germline, CDR1 SNHLY and CDR2 FYNNEI. V shed 7 bases and J shed 6 bases, with 10 bases lying between them. This CDR3 is 13 amino acids long. In DNA form, the CDR3 reads TGTGCCAGCAATCGAGCGCTTAATTCACCCCTCCACTTT. Its protein is CASNRALNSPLHF.

This clonotype was picked up many times. The J gene is TRBJ2-5, the V gene TRBV5-1; 8 positions match TRBD1. CDR3 size: 17 residues. V was pared by 1 base and J by 3 bases, with 11 bases of the junction left unmatched. The V gene's germline CDR1 is SGHRS and CDR2 YFSETQ. This CDR3 is CASSLTGGLLLEETQYF. CDR3 bases: TGCGCCAGCAGCTTGACAGGGGGTTTATTACTAGAAGAGACCCAGTACTTC.

This chain uses TRBV27 with TRBJ2-7, with 12 bases lining up with TRBD1. V shed 6 bases, J shed 4 bases, and the junction held 7 bases outside the gene matches. Germline CDR1 reads MNHEY; CDR2 reads SMNVEV (reference sequence). CDR3 length equals 15 residues. CDR3: CASSHGTGGRYEQYF. The CDR3 nucleotides read TGTGCCAGCAGCCATGGGACAGGGGGCAGGTACGAGCAGTACTTC.

This clonotype was counted at least ten times. V gene TRBV3-1 combines with J gene TRBJ2-7; D is unresolved. Trimming removed 5 bases at V and 5 bases at J, with 7 bases between. The CDR3 is 11 residues long. In germline, CDR1 is LGHDT, CDR2 YNNKEL (reference sequence). The CDR3 DNA reads TGTGCCAGCAGCACTTACCACGAGCAGTACTTC. It is translated as CASSTYHEQYF.

This clonotype was found a few times. This chain uses TRBV20-1 with TRBJ1-5; D remains unclear. Trimming removed 1 base from V and 3 bases from J, with 13 bases in between. Germline values: CDR1 DFQATT, CDR2 SNEGSKA (reference sequence). There are 15 residues in the CDR3. The CDR3 reads CSARVGSPINQPQHF. The DNA for the CDR3 is TGCAGTGCTAGAGTTGGGAGTCCTATCAATCAGCCCCAGCATTTT.

The chain joins TRBV20-1 to TRBJ1-1; D ambiguous. The germline V gene has CDR1 DFQATT and CDR2 SNEGSKA (reference sequence). The germline V and J ends were trimmed by 6 bases and 0 bases, with 20 bases remaining between them. There are 16 residues in the CDR3. The CDR3 DNA reads as TGCAGTGCCCGCGGTTTTCGAGTATTGATGAACACTGAAGCTTTCTTT. Translation: CSARGFRVLMNTEAFF.

J is TRBJ2-1 and V is TRBV3-1; 10 bases are shared with TRBD1. CDR1 is LGHDT and CDR2 is YNNKEL in the germline V gene (reference sequence). With V trimmed by 4 bases and J by 8 bases, 8 bases remained unmatched. CDR3 length: 15 amino acids. This CDR3 is CASSPTGGMGYEQFF. DNA for the CDR3: TGTGCCAGCAGCCCGACAGGGGGCATGGGCTATGAGCAGTTCTTC.